This passage covers 24 T cell receptor beta chains from one sample sequenced in a study of blood T cell repertoires in COVID-19. This table comes from immunoSEQ multiplex PCR, and its TCRdb copy is limited to in-frame clones, with some not included. The profile shows about 400,000 clones, about 90% of them singletons. Sample: PBMCs or T cells enriched from blood (not recorded which). The receptor set was obtained from a woman under 40 who had recovered from COVID-19.

The chain is built from TRBV7-9 and TRBJ2-7, with 9 bases that match TRBD2. The germline V gene encodes CDR1 SEHNR and CDR2 FQNEAQ (reference sequence). Unmatched junction bases numbered 9, after V lost 2 bases and J lost 1 base. The CDR3 has 17 residues. The CDR3 protein is CASSLRGGRGRSYEQYF. The CDR3 DNA sequence: TGTGCCAGCAGCTTACGGGGCGGGAGGGGGAGGTCCTACGAGCAGTACTTC. Full variable domain (missing parts from reference TRBV7-9 and TRBJ2-7): DTGVSQNPRHKITKRGQNVTFRCDPISEHNRLYWYRQTLGQGPEFLTYFQNEAQLEKSRLLSDRFSAERPKGSFSTLEIQRTEQGDSAMYLCASSLRGGRGRSYEQYFGPGTRLTVT.

The chain has TRBV19 and TRBJ2-2, with a possible D match to TRBD1 (6 bases). This CDR3 is 13 amino acids long. The V gene's germline CDR1 is LNHDA and CDR2 SQIVND (reference sequence). The V and J ends lost 5 bases and 7 bases respectively, with 11 bases between them. The CDR3 reads CASSEQGDGELFF. CDR3 DNA sequence: TGTGCCAGTAGTGAACAGGGTGACGGGGAGCTGTTTTTT.

The chain carries TRBV6-5 and TRBJ1-2; TRBD1 matches at 7 bases. V shed 1 base and J 7 bases; nucleotides not matched to a gene: 6. Germline V lookup: CDR1 MNHEY, CDR2 SVGAGI. The CDR3 is 14 residues long. CDR3 nucleotides: TGTGCCAGCAGTTACTTAGGGGGCGCGGCTGGCTACACCTTC. Translation: CASSYLGGAAGYTF.

The V call is TRBV2, the J call TRBJ1-5; D gene uncertain. V lost 4 bases and J lost 0, with 13 bases in between. The CDR3 is 16 residues long. The germline gives CDR1 SNHLY, CDR2 FYNNEI. The CDR3 region is CASSVAADYSNQPQHF. Written as DNA, the CDR3 is TGTGCCAGCAGTGTGGCTGCGGATTATAGCAATCAGCCCCAGCATTTT.

The chain uses TRBV27 and TRBJ1-1, with D possibly being TRBD1 (5 bases). The CDR3 has 15 amino acids. In germline, CDR1 is MNHEY, CDR2 SMNVEV (reference sequence). V lost 6 bases and J 3 bases, leaving 17 bases between the germline ends. The CDR3 loop is CASRGGAGLYTEAFF. The CDR3 DNA reads TGTGCCAGCAGGGGAGGGGCAGGACTGTACACTGAAGCTTTCTTT.

The V gene is TRBV10-3, the J gene TRBJ2-1, with 11 positions matching TRBD1. V was pared by 2 bases and J by 6 bases, with 3 bases of the junction left unmatched. Germline V gene sequence: CDR1 ENHRY, CDR2 SYGVKD. The CDR3 runs 15 residues. Here the CDR3 reads CAISERTGGLNEQFF. The CDR3 DNA sequence: TGTGCCATCAGTGAGAGGACAGGGGGCCTCAATGAGCAGTTCTTC.

V gene TRBV3-1 (or the pseudogene TRBV3-2) combines with J gene TRBJ1-1; 9 bases are a match to TRBD1. The CDR3 loop spans 15 amino acids. Germline CDR1 reads LGHDT; CDR2 reads YNNKEL (reference sequence). Germline trimming cut 0 bases from V and 5 bases from J; bases unmatched to any gene: 4. CDR3 region: CASSQEGQGWTEAFF. Written as DNA, the CDR3 is TGTGCCAGCAGCCAAGAGGGACAGGGTTGGACTGAAGCTTTCTTT.

The CDR3 is CASSPPGGGFGYTF. For the CDR3, the DNA is TGTGCCAGCAGCCCGCCGGGAGGTGGCTTTGGGTACACCTTC. The chain carries TRBV5-4 and TRBJ1-2; no reliable D call. CDR1 is SGHNT and CDR2 is YYREEE in the germline V gene (reference sequence). The CDR3 consists of 14 residues. V was trimmed by 4 bases and J by 11 bases, leaving 21 bases between them.

The chain recombines TRBV5-4 with TRBJ2-1, with 9 bases that match TRBD2. CDR3 size: 14 residues. V lost 2 bases, J lost 6 bases, and 3 bases stayed unmatched. Germline loops: CDR1 SGHNT, CDR2 YYREEE (reference sequence). The CDR3 DNA follows: TGTGCCAGCAGCTTAGCGGGAGGCGCCAATGAGCAGTTCTTC. Translation gives CASSLAGGANEQFF. Looking up the rest from reference TRBV5-4 and TRBJ2-1 gives the full variable domain: ETGVTQSPTHLIKTRGQQVTLRCSSQSGHNTVSWYQQALGQGPQFIFQYYREEENGRGNFPPRFSGLQFPNYSSELNVNALELDDSALYLCASSLAGGANEQFFGPGTRLTVL.

This rearrangement joins TRBV19 to TRBJ1-4; tentatively, D is TRBD1 (5 bases). V lost 11 bases and J 7 bases, leaving 14 bases between the germline ends. The CDR3 has 12 residues. The germline V gene encodes CDR1 LNHDA and CDR2 SQIVND (reference sequence). As DNA, the CDR3 is TGTGCCGTCGGGACGGAGGGTGAAAAACTGTTTTTT. Translation gives CAVGTEGEKLFF.

This chain joins TRBV19 and TRBJ1-4; TRBD1 matches at 8 bases. Germline CDR1 is LNHDA and CDR2 is SQIVND (reference sequence). CDR3 length: 17 residues. The V gene end was trimmed by 7 bases and the J gene end by 7 bases; junction bases not matched to a gene: 17. CDR3: CASMRTGRRSDGEKLFF. The DNA of the CDR3 is TGTGCCAGTATGAGGACAGGGCGGCGCTCCGATGGTGAAAAACTGTTTTTT.

As regards this clone: This same CDR3 is encoded by further DNA sequences in the sample. This chain uses TRBV5-1 with TRBJ1-1; D gene ambiguous. This CDR3 contains 14 residues. V was pared by 2 bases and J by 0 bases, with 8 bases between. The germline V gene has CDR1 SGHRS and CDR2 YFSETQ. In DNA form, the CDR3 reads TGCGCCAGCAGCTTACAGACCATGAACACTGAAGCTTTCTTT. Its translation is CASSLQTMNTEAFF.

The chain's CDR3 is CATSRDRDLPIYF. CDR3 bases: TGTGCCACCAGCAGAGATCGAGACTTACCCATATATTTT. The chain carries TRBV15 and TRBJ1-3; D remains ambiguous. Germline V gives CDR1 LNHNV, CDR2 YYDKDF (reference sequence). The V end lost 0 bases, the J end lost 11 bases, and 11 bases lay between the germline ends. CDR3 length equals 13 residues. The full variable domain, with the rest looked up from reference TRBV15 and TRBJ1-3, is DAMVIQNPRYQVTQFGKPVTLSCSQTLNHNVMYWYQQKSSQAPKLLFHYYDKDFNNEADTPDNFQSRRPNTSFCFLDIRSPGLGDTAMYLCATSRDRDLPIYFGEGSWLTVV.

A single count supports this clone. The J gene is TRBJ1-6, the V gene TRBV10-2; TRBD1 aligns across 9 bases. The CDR3 runs 14 residues. Germline trimming cut 5 bases from V and 6 bases from J; bases unmatched to any gene: 2. Germline V lookup: CDR1 WSHSY, CDR2 SAAADI. CDR3 protein: CASSTGGINSPLHF. The CDR3 DNA reads as TGCGCCAGCAGTACAGGGGGCATTAATTCACCCCTCCACTTT.

This clone was counted once. V and J are TRBV9 and TRBJ1-1; TRBD1 is a possible D gene (5 bases). Germline values: CDR1 SGDLS, CDR2 YYNGEE. The CDR3 sequence is 13 residues long. Trimming took off 7 bases at V and 9 bases at J, with 19 bases between the two ends. The CDR3 nucleotides read TGTGCCAGCGCGACGGGACTCTGGAAAAAAGCTTTCTTT. Residues: CASATGLWKKAFF.

The chain joins TRBV2 to TRBJ1-2; 7 bases agree with TRBD1. In germline, CDR1 is SNHLY, CDR2 FYNNEI. This CDR3 is 12 amino acids long. V dropped 10 bases and J dropped 5; count of bases not matched to a gene: 7. The CDR3 reads CAISGQQYGYTF. In DNA, the CDR3 is TGTGCCATATCGGGACAGCAATATGGCTACACCTTC.

This chain joins TRBV6-2 or TRBV6-3 and TRBJ1-2; possibly TRBD1 for D (5 bases). V was clipped by 0 bases and J by 5 bases, with 10 bases between them. Germline assignment: CDR1 MNHEY and CDR2 SVGEGT. This CDR3 contains 14 residues. CDR3: CASSYSGARYGYTF. CDR3 in DNA: TGTGCCAGCAGTTACTCAGGGGCGCGGTATGGCTACACCTTC.

V gene TRBV11-1 combines with J gene TRBJ2-3; 9 bases are shared with TRBD1. This CDR3 has 16 residues. Per germline, CDR1 SGHAT and CDR2 FQDESV (reference sequence). With V trimmed by 3 bases and J by 5 bases, 9 bases remained unmatched. Here the CDR3 DNA reads TGTGCCAGCAGCTTGGGGCCACAGGGGGCTGGAGATACGCAGTATTTT. It is translated as CASSLGPQGAGDTQYF.

This clone was recorded a few times. The V gene is TRBV7-9, the J gene TRBJ1-2, with a possible D match to TRBD1 (5 bases). The CDR3 runs to 12 residues. V was shortened by 5 bases and J by 11 bases, with 15 bases between the two germline ends. Germline loops: CDR1 SEHNR, CDR2 FQNEAQ (reference sequence). CDR3 sequence (DNA): TGTGCCAGCAGCGATCTCCAGGGAGGTTACACCTTC. Protein: CASSDLQGGYTF.

The gene calls are TRBV7-9 and TRBJ1-3; D is unresolved. Trimming pared 10 bases from V and 0 bases from J, leaving 7 bases between. CDR1 is SEHNR, CDR2 FQNEAQ, per germline (reference sequence). The CDR3 covers 12 residues. The CDR3 nucleotides read TGTGCCAATAGAGGCTCTGGAAACACCATATATTTT. Translating it yields CANRGSGNTIYF.

The chain couples TRBV19 to TRBJ1-3; a weak D match, TRBD1 (6 bases). The ends were cut back, 3 bases at V and 0 bases at J, with 6 bases in the middle. The CDR3 has 14 residues. Looked up from germline, CDR1 is LNHDA and CDR2 is SQIVND (reference sequence). The CDR3 region has the DNA TGTGCCAGTAGTATGGACAGCTCTGGAAACACCATATATTTT. It yields the protein CASSMDSSGNTIYF. Together with reference TRBV19 and TRBJ1-3, the CDR3 gives the full variable domain: DGGITQSPKYLFRKEGQNVTLSCEQNLNHDAMYWYRQDPGQGLRLIYYSQIVNDFQKGDIAEGYSVSREKKESFPLTVTSAQKNPTAFYLCASSMDSSGNTIYFGEGSWLTVV.

This clone was counted a single time. The J gene is TRBJ1-5, the V gene TRBV27, with 10 bases matching TRBD1. There are 14 residues in the CDR3. Trimming at V came to 10 bases and at J to 3 bases, leaving 6 bases not matched to a gene. Germline V gives CDR1 MNHEY, CDR2 SMNVEV (reference sequence). CDR3 protein: CATSGTGVNQPQHF. CDR3 in DNA: TGTGCCACCTCCGGGACAGGGGTCAATCAGCCCCAGCATTTT.

The CDR3 DNA sequence: TGTGCCAGCAGCTACTACAGGACAGGGGGTTCACCCCTCCACTTT. As protein: CASSYYRTGGSPLHF. V gene TRBV7-2 combines with J gene TRBJ1-6, with 10 bases lining up with TRBD1. Germline CDR1 reads SGHTA; CDR2 reads FQGNSA. CDR3 length: 15 residues. V lost 4 bases, J lost 9 bases, and 6 bases stayed unmatched.

The chain joins TRBV5-1 to TRBJ2-1, with TRBD2 matching 11 bases. V was pared by 5 bases and J by 7 bases, with 5 bases of the junction left unmatched. This CDR3 contains 14 residues. Germline V lookup: CDR1 SGHRS, CDR2 YFSETQ. CDR3 sequence reads: CASSTGTSGNEQFF. The DNA of the CDR3 is TGCGCCAGCAGTACCGGGACTAGCGGTAATGAGCAGTTCTTC.